The clone carrying this TCR beta chain has only one observation. The source of the sample is a study of cytomegalovirus exposure and HLA in healthy donors. Across the whole study: Researchers previously reported finding 90 million to 120 million unique TCR beta sequences from about 170 million T cells.

The germline V and J ends were trimmed by 3 bases and 8 bases, with 19 bases remaining between them. Germline values: CDR1 MNHNS, CDR2 SASEGT. CDR3 length: 15 residues. Vbeta (60) and Jbeta (13) primers were used in the PCR. Profiled with immunoSEQ multiplex PCR; TCRdb holds only in-frame clones, not every one. The top ten hold roughly 0.7% of the sample, which has 200,000 to 250,000 clones, around four fifths seen once. The J gene is TRBJ1-2, the V gene TRBV6-1; a possible D gene is TRBD1 (5 bases). The TCR was taken from a boy between 2 and 10 years old in good health and CMV-seronegative. The sequenced sample consisted of PBMCs. The CDR3 spells CASSDAWGVSLGYTF. The CDR3, as DNA: TGTGCCAGCAGTGACGCGTGGGGGGTATCCCTCGGCTACACCTTC.